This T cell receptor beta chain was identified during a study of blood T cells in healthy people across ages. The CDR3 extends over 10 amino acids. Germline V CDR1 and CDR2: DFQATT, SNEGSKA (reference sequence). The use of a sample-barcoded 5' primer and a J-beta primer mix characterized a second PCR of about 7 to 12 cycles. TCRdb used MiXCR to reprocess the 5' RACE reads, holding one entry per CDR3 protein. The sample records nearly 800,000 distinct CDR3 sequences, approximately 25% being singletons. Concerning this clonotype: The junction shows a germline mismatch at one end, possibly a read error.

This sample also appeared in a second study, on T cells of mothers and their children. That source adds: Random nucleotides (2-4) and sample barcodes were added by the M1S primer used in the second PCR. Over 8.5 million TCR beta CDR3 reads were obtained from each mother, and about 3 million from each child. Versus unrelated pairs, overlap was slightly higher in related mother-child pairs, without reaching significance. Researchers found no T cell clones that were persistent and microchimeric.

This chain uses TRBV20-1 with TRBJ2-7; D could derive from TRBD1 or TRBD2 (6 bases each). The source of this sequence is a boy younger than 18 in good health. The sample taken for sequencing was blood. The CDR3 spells CSARGHRSSF. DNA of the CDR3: TGCAGTGCCCGGGGGCACCGCTCCTCCTTC.